This T cell receptor (beta chain) was captured in a study of radiotherapy plus CTLA-4 blockade in lung cancer. Study results and limitations: Some TCR clones had been derived from tumors. These clones expanded in peripheral blood after radiotherapy plus ipilimumab.

Germline lookup yields CDR1 GTSNPN and CDR2 SVGIG (reference sequence). Trimming took 0 bases from V and 0 from J, leaving 8 bases between them. This CDR3 has 14 residues. Using immunoSEQ multiplex PCR, the repertoire was profiled, and TCRdb retains in-frame clones only, with some absent. Among about 95,000 clones, about four fifths were seen once, and the ten largest hold 0.84%. In the case of this clone: What it recognizes is unknown.

The sequencing used peripheral blood, collected from a patient treated with radiotherapy plus ipilimumab. The receptor comes from a human donor with non-small cell lung cancer who had stable disease on radiotherapy plus ipilimumab. The V gene is TRBV30, the J gene TRBJ1-1; D is ambiguous. The DNA for the CDR3 is TGTGCCTGGAGTGTATTACGGTTGAACACTGAAGCTTTCTTT. This gives the protein CAWSVLRLNTEAFF.